This is a list of T cell receptor beta chains from one sample in a study of beta chain features in type 1 diabetes. TCRdb's copy holds only in-frame clones and misses some; the assay was immunoSEQ multiplex PCR. The repertoire includes more than 350,000 clones, roughly an eighth of them detected once, and over 0.04% sits in the top ten. Sequenced: naive CD4+ T cells from blood. These receptors came from a woman in her late teens or twenties in good health. Both conserved end residues are part of each CDR3. Fields, in order: CDR3 DNA, CDR3 protein, clone size, V gene, J gene, D gene. The D gene is left open where the match is weak. Where a row states a size, it is once, few, many or the class of an expanded clone; other rows omit it.

CDR3nt: TGTGCCAGCACCTACCTGAACCGACAGGGAATGGAGACCCAGTACTTC
CDR3aa: CASTYLNRQGMETQYF
abundance: .
v_gene: TRBV5-6
j_gene: TRBJ2-5
d_gene: TRBD1

CDR3nt: TGTGCCAGCAGCAGTGGGACAGGCCGAAATGAGCAGTTCTTC
CDR3aa: CASSSGTGRNEQFF
abundance: few
v_gene: TRBV19
j_gene: TRBJ2-1
d_gene: TRBD1

CDR3nt: TGTGCCAGCAGTTTCCAGAGACAGGGAGGCTACACCTTC
CDR3aa: CASSFQRQGGYTF
abundance: .
v_gene: TRBV27
j_gene: TRBJ1-2
d_gene: TRBD1

CDR3nt: TGTGCCAGTAGTATCAAACGGGAGGCGAGGAATGAGCAGTTCTTC
CDR3aa: CASSIKREARNEQFF
abundance: few
v_gene: TRBV19
j_gene: TRBJ2-1
d_gene: TRBD2

CDR3nt: TGTGCCAGCAGTTTCAGGCTTTTCTACTCTGGGGCCAACGTCCTGACTTTC
CDR3aa: CASSFRLFYSGANVLTF
abundance: .
v_gene: TRBV27
j_gene: TRBJ2-6
d_gene: .

CDR3nt: TGTGCCAGCTCACCATCCAGGGAGCCCTACGAGCAGTACTTC
CDR3aa: CASSPSREPYEQYF
abundance: .
v_gene: TRBV18
j_gene: TRBJ2-7
d_gene: .

CDR3nt: TGTGCCAACAGGGTGTTAAGAGAGACCCAGTACTTC
CDR3aa: CANRVLRETQYF
abundance: .
v_gene: TRBV2
j_gene: TRBJ2-5
d_gene: .

CDR3nt: TGTGCCAGCAGCGACACCGGGCCCCGCCGCCATGAGCAGTTCTTC
CDR3aa: CASSDTGPRRHEQFF
abundance: .
v_gene: TRBV9
j_gene: TRBJ2-1
d_gene: .

CDR3nt: TGTGCCAGCAGTTCCATTCCCGGTGGGTTGAGGTCTGAAGCTTTCTTT
CDR3aa: CASSSIPGGLRSEAFF
abundance: few
v_gene: TRBV27
j_gene: TRBJ1-1
d_gene: .

CDR3nt: TGTGCCAGCAGCCAAGCCGGGACAGGGGCTGAAAAACTGTTTTTT
CDR3aa: CASSQAGTGAEKLFF
abundance: few
v_gene: TRBV14
j_gene: TRBJ1-4
d_gene: TRBD1

CDR3nt: TGCGCCAGCAGCCCCAGGGGGCAAGGCGATGAGCAGTTCTTC
CDR3aa: CASSPRGQGDEQFF
abundance: .
v_gene: TRBV5-1
j_gene: TRBJ2-1
d_gene: TRBD1

CDR3nt: TGTGCCAGTAGTAGGGCCGTGGGAGAGGGCCCGCTAGAGACCCAGTACTTC
CDR3aa: CASSRAVGEGPLETQYF
abundance: .
v_gene: TRBV19
j_gene: TRBJ2-5
d_gene: .

CDR3nt: TGTGCCAGCCGCGGGTTCGGACAAGAGACCCAGTACTTC
CDR3aa: CASRGFGQETQYF
abundance: .
v_gene: TRBV6-1
j_gene: TRBJ2-5
d_gene: .

CDR3nt: TGTGCCAGCGCCTCTGGCCGGGATGACACCGGGGAGCTGTTTTTT
CDR3aa: CASASGRDDTGELFF
abundance: .
v_gene: TRBV5-4
j_gene: TRBJ2-2
d_gene: .

CDR3nt: TGCAGCGTCCGAAGTGGTGGGGGGCCTGAAGCTTTCTTT
CDR3aa: CSVRSGGGPEAFF
abundance: few
v_gene: TRBV29-1
j_gene: TRBJ1-1
d_gene: .

CDR3nt: TGTGCCAGCTCACTGGGGACGGTTGACAATGAGCAGTTCTTC
CDR3aa: CASSLGTVDNEQFF
abundance: few
v_gene: TRBV18
j_gene: TRBJ2-1
d_gene: .

CDR3nt: TGTGCCAGCAGTTACTCCGGGCGGTACGAGCAGTACTTC
CDR3aa: CASSYSGRYEQYF
abundance: few
v_gene: TRBV6-6
j_gene: TRBJ2-7
d_gene: .

CDR3nt: TGTGCCAGCAGTCTAGGGACAGGGCCCTACAATGAGCAGTTCTTC
CDR3aa: CASSLGTGPYNEQFF
abundance: few
v_gene: TRBV28
j_gene: TRBJ2-1
d_gene: TRBD1

CDR3nt: TGTGCCAGTAAAGCGTCGGTGGGTTCTGAAGCTTTCTTT
CDR3aa: CASKASVGSEAFF
abundance: .
v_gene: TRBV6-4
j_gene: TRBJ1-1
d_gene: .

CDR3nt: TGTGCCAGCAGCGCAAGACAGAGTAACACTGAAGCTTTCTTT
CDR3aa: CASSARQSNTEAFF
abundance: .
v_gene: TRBV7-2
j_gene: TRBJ1-1
d_gene: .

CDR3nt: TGTGCCAGCAGTTTTGCTCTGTACAATGAGCAGTTCTTC
CDR3aa: CASSFALYNEQFF
abundance: .
v_gene: TRBV5-6
j_gene: TRBJ2-1
d_gene: .

CDR3nt: TGTGCCAGCAGCTTAGAGGTGCGTTATCAGCCCCAGCATTTT
CDR3aa: CASSLEVRYQPQHF
abundance: few
v_gene: TRBV7-8
j_gene: TRBJ1-5
d_gene: .

CDR3nt: TGCAGTGCTAGGGATGAAGGGAGAACTTTCTTT
CDR3aa: CSARDEGRTFF
abundance: .
v_gene: TRBV20-1
j_gene: TRBJ1-1
d_gene: .

CDR3nt: TGTGCCACCAGCAGAGATCGTGGGGAGCAGTTCTTC
CDR3aa: CATSRDRGEQFF
abundance: few
v_gene: TRBV15
j_gene: TRBJ2-1
d_gene: .

CDR3nt: TGCGCCAGCAGCCGTGAACTGAAAACAAACTATGGCTACACCTTC
CDR3aa: CASSRELKTNYGYTF
abundance: few
v_gene: TRBV4-3
j_gene: TRBJ1-2
d_gene: .

CDR3nt: TGTGCCAGCAGCTTCCGACTAGCCAAGTTCTTC
CDR3aa: CASSFRLAKFF
abundance: few
v_gene: TRBV5-6
j_gene: TRBJ2-1
d_gene: TRBD2